This T cell receptor (beta chain) derives from a study of blood T cell repertoires in COVID-19. The wider study: Researchers got acute and convalescent COVID-19 samples from the United States, Italy and Spain. T cells, B-cell-depleted T cells, or PBMCs supplied cDNA or gDNA.

In the authors' workflow: Estimated nucleated cell counts came from reference gene primer amplification. Using immunoSEQ multiplex PCR, the repertoire was profiled, and TCRdb retains in-frame clones only, with some absent. V and J calls and clone size are copied from that table; D and trimming were computed from the DNA. The repertoire consists of 150,000 to 200,000 clones, with 75% to 90% occurring once and the leading ten covering around 9.9%. The germline gives CDR1 MDHEN, CDR2 SYDVKM. The CDR3 is 15 amino acids. Trimming took 6 bases from V and 7 from J, leaving 21 bases between them. V gene TRBV28 combines with J gene TRBJ2-5; D is perhaps TRBD2 (8 bases). The receptor was isolated from a human donor with active or convalescent COVID-19. The donor label of this sample is uncertain. Source material: peripheral blood. CDR3 in amino acids: CASRPGLGPGGTQYF. Here the CDR3 DNA reads TGTGCCAGCAGACCGGGACTAGGGCCAGGGGGGACCCAGTACTTC.